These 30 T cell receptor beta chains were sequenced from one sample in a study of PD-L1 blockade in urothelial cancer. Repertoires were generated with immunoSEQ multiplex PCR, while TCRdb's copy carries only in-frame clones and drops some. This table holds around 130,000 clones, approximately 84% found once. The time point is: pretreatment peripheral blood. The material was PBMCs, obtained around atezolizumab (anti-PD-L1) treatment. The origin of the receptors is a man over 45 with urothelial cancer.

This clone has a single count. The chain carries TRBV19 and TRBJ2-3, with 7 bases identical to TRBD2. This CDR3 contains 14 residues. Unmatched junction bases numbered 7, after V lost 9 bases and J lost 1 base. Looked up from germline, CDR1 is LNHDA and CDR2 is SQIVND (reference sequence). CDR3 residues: CASKRDGGTDTQYF. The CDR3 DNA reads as TGTGCCAGCAAGCGGGACGGGGGCACAGATACGCAGTATTTT.

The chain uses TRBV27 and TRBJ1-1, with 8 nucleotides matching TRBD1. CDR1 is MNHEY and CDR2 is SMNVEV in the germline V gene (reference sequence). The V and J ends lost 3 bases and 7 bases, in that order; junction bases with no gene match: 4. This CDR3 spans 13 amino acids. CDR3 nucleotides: TGTGCCAGCAGTTTCAGACAGGGGTTTGAAGCTTTCTTT. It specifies CASSFRQGFEAFF.

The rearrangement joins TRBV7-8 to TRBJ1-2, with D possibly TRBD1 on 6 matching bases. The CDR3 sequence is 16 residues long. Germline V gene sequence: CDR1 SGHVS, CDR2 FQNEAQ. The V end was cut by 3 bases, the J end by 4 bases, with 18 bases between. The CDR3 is CASSLAQGLHGYGYTF. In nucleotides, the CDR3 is TGTGCCAGCAGCTTGGCACAGGGCTTACATGGCTATGGCTACACCTTC.

CDR3 residues: CASRSQGIIVIEQFF. The CDR3 DNA reads as TGTGCCAGCAGATCACAGGGGATCATCGTAATTGAGCAGTTCTTC. This chain connects TRBV27 to TRBJ2-1; TRBD1 matches 7 bases. V gave up 6 bases and J gave up 9 bases; unmatched junction bases: 14. Germline CDR1 MNHEY, CDR2 SMNVEV (reference sequence). The CDR3 is made up of 15 amino acids.

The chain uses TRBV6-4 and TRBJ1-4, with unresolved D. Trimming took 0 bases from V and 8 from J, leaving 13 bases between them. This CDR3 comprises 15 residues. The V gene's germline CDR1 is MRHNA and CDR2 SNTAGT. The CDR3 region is CASSDSSLVREKLFF. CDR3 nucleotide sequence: TGTGCCAGCAGTGACTCGAGTTTGGTTCGGGAAAAACTGTTTTTT.

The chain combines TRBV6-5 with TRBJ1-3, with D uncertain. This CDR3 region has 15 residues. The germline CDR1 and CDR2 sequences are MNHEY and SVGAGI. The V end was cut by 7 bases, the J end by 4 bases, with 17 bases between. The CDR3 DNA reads TGTGCCAGCAAAACCCATCACGAGGGAGGAAACACCATATATTTT. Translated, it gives CASKTHHEGGNTIYF.

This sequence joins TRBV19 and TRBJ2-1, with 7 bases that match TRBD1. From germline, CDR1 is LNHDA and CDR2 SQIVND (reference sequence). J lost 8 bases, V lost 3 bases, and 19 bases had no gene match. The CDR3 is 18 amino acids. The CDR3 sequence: CASSMGQLGPPIWHEQFF. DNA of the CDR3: TGTGCCAGTAGTATGGGACAGCTGGGACCACCTATCTGGCATGAGCAGTTCTTC.

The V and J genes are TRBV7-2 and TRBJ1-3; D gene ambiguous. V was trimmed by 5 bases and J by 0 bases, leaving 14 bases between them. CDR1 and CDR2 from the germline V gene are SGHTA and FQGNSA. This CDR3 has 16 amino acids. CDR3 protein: CASSLRSGYSGNTIYF. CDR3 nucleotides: TGTGCCAGCAGCCTCAGGTCCGGATACTCTGGAAACACCATATATTTT.

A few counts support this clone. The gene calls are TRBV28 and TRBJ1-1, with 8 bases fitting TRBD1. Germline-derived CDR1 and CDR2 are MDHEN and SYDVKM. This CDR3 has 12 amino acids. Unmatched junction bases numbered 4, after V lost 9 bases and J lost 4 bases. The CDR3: CASCTGGTEAFF. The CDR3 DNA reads TGTGCCAGTTGTACAGGGGGCACTGAAGCTTTCTTT.

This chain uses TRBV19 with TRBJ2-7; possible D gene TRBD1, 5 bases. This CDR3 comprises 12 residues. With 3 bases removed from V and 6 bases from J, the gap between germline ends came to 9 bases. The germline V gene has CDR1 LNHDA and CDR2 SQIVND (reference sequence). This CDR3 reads CASSIPGSEQYF. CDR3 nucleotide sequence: TGTGCCAGTAGTATCCCAGGGTCCGAGCAGTACTTC.

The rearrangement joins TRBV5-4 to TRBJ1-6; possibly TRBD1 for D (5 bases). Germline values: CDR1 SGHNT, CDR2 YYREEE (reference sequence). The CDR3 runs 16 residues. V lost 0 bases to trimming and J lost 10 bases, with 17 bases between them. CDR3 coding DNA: TGTGCCAGCAGCTTGGACCCCCAGGGTGGATGGTCACCCCTCCACTTT. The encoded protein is CASSLDPQGGWSPLHF.

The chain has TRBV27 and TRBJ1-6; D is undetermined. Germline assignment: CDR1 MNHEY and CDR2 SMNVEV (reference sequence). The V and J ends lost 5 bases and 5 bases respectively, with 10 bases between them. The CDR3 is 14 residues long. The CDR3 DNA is TGTGCCAGCAGTCCTGCCGGGGATAATTCACCCCTCCACTTT. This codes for CASSPAGDNSPLHF.

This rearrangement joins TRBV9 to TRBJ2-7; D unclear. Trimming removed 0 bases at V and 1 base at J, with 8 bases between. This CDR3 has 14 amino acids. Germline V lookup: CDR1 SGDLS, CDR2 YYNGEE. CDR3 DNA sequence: TGTGCCAGCAGCGTAGTTTCAGGATCCTACGAGCAGTACTTC. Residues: CASSVVSGSYEQYF.

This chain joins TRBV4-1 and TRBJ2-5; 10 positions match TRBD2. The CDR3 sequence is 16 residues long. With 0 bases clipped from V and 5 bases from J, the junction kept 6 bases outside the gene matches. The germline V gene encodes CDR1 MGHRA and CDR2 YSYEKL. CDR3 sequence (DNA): TGCGCCAGCAGCCAAGAAAGCGGGAGGGCCTATGAGACCCAGTACTTC. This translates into CASSQESGRAYETQYF.

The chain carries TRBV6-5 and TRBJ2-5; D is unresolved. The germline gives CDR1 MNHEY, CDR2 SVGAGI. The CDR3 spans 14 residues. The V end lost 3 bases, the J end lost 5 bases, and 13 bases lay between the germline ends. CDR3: CASSYDRVRETQYF. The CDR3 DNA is TGTGCCAGCAGTTATGACCGTGTGCGGGAGACCCAGTACTTC.

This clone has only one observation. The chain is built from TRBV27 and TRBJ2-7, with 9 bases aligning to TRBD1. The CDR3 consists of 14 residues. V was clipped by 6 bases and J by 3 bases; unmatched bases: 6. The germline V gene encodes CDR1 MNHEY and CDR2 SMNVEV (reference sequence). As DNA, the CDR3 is TGTGCCAGCAGCACGACAGGGGGTTACTACGAGCAGTACTTC. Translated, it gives CASSTTGGYYEQYF.

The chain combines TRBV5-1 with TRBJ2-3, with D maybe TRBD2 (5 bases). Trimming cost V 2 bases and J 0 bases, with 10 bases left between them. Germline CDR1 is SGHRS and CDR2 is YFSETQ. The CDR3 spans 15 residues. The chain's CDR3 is CASSFRERSTDTQYF. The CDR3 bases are TGCGCCAGCAGCTTTAGGGAGAGAAGCACAGATACGCAGTATTTT.

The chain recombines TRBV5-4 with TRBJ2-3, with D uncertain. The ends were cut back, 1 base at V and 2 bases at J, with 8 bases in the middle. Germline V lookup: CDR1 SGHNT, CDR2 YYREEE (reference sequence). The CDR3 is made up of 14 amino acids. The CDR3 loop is CASSLPGYTDTQYF. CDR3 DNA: TGTGCCAGCAGCTTGCCAGGCTACACAGATACGCAGTATTTT.

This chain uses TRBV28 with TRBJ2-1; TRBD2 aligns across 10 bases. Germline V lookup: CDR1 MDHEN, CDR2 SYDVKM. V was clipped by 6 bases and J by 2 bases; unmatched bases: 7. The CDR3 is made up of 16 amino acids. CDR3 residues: CASRSRTSGTYNEQFF. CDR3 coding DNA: TGTGCCAGCAGATCCCGGACTAGCGGAACCTACAATGAGCAGTTCTTC.

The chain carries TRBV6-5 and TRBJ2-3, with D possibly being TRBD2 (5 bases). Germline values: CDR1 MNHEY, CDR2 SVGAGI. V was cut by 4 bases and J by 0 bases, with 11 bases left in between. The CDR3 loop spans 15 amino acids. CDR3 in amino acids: CASSSRGLSTDTQYF. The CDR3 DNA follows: TGTGCCAGCAGTTCCCGAGGACTTAGCACAGATACGCAGTATTTT.

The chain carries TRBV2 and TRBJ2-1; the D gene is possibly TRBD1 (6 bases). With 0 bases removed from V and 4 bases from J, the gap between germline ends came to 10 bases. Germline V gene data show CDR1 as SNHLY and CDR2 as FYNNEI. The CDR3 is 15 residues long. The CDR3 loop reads CASSEAPRGYNEQFF. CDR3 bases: TGTGCCAGCAGTGAAGCCCCCAGGGGTTACAATGAGCAGTTCTTC.

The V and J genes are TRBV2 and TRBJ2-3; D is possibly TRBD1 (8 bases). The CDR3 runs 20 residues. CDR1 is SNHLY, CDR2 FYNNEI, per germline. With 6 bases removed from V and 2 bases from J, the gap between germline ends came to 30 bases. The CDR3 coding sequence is TGTGCCAGCAGCCGACAGACAGGGGAGCACCGGGACTACCCCACAGATACGCAGTATTTT. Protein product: CASSRQTGEHRDYPTDTQYF.

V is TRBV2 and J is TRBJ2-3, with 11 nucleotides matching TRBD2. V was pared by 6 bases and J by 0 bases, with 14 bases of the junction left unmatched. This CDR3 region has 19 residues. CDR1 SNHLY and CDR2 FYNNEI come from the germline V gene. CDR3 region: CASRYLAGGSLTSTDTQYF. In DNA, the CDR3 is TGTGCCAGCAGATACCTAGCGGGAGGCTCCTTGACTAGCACAGATACGCAGTATTTT.

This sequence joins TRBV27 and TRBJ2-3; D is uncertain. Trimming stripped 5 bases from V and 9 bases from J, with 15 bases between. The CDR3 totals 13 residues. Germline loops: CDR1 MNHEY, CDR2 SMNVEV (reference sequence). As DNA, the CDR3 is TGTGCCAGCAGTCCCACGGAGTTGCTCACGCAGTATTTT. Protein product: CASSPTELLTQYF.

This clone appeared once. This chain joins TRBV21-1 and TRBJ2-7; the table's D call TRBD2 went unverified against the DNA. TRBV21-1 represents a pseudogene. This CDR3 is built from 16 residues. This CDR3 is CASSKCRGGLAYEQYF. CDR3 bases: TGTGCCAGCAGCAAATGTCGGGGAGGTTTGGCGTACGAGCAGTACTTC.

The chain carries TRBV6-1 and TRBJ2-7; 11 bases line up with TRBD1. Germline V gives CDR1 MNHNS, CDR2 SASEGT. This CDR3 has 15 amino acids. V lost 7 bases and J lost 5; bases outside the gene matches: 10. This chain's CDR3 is CASTGRTGGENEQYF. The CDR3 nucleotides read TGTGCCAGCACCGGCAGGACAGGGGGCGAGAACGAGCAGTACTTC.

CDR3 sequence: CASSGGTEHYNEQFF. CDR3 in DNA: TGTGCCAGCAGCGGCGGGACGGAGCACTACAATGAGCAGTTCTTC. The chain combines TRBV5-6 with TRBJ2-1, with D possibly matching TRBD2 (6 bases). Trimming pared 4 bases from V and 3 bases from J, leaving 14 bases between. Germline values: CDR1 SGHDT, CDR2 YYEEEE. The CDR3 consists of 15 residues.

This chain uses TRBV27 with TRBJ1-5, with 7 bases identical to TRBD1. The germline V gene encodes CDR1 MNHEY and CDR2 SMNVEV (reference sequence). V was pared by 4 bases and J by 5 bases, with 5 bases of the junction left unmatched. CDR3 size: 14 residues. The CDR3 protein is CASSSDRVHQPQHF. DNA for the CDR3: TGTGCCAGCAGTTCTGACAGGGTACATCAGCCCCAGCATTTT.

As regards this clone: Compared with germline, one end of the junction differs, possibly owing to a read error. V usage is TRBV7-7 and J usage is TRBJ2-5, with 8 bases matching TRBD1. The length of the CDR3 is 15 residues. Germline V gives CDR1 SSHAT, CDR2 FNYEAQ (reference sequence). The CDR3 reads CASSRDRTGQETQYF. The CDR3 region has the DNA TGTGCTAGCAGCCGGGACAGGACAGGGCAAGAGACCCAGTACTTC.

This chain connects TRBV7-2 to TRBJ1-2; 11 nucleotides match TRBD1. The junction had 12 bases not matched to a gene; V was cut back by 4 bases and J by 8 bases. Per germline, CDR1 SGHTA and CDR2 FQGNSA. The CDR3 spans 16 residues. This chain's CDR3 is CASSSGTGTGGKGYTF. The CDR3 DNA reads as TGTGCCAGCAGCTCCGGGACCGGGACAGGGGGAAAGGGCTACACCTTC. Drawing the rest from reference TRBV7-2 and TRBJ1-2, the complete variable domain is GAGVSQSPSNKVTEKGKDVELRCDPISGHTALYWYRQSLGQGLEFLIYFQGNSAPDKSGLPSDRFSAERTGGSVSTLTIQRTQQEDSAVYLCASSSGTGTGGKGYTFGSGTRLTVV.